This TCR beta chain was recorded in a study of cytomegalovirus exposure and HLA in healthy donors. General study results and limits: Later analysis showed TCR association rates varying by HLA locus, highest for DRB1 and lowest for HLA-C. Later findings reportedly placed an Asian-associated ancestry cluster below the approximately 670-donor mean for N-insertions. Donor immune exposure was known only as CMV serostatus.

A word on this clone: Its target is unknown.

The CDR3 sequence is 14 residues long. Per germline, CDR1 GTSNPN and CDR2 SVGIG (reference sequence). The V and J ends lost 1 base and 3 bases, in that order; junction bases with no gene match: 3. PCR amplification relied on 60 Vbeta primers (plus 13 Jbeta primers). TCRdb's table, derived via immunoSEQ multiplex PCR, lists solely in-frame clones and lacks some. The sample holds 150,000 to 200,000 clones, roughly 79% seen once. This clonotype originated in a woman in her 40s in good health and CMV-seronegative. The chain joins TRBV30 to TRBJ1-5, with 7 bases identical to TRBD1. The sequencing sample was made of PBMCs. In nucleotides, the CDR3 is TGTGCCTGGAGTGCAGGGGGTTTCAATCAGCCCCAGCATTTT. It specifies CAWSAGGFNQPQHF. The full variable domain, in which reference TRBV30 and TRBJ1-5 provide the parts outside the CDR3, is SQTIHQWPATLVQPVGSPLSLECTVEGTSNPNLYWYRQAAGRGLQLLFYSVGIGQISSEVPQNLSASRPQDRQFILSSKKLLLSDSGFYLCAWSAGGFNQPQHFGDGTRLSIL.